This is a list of T cell receptor beta chains from one sample in a study of cytomegalovirus exposure and HLA in healthy donors. Data came from immunoSEQ multiplex PCR; TCRdb stores just in-frame clones and leaves some out. The sample lists approximately 260,000 clones; approximately 91% were seen once. Sequencing was done on a sample of PBMCs. These TCRs come from a girl aged 2 to 10 in good health and CMV-seronegative. Both conserved end residues are part of each CDR3. The D gene is left open where the match is weak. Size is omitted from some rows. Given values are once, few, many or a class for expanded clones.

-,TRBV4-1,TRBJ2-5,-,CASSLIQGRQETQYF,TGCGCCAGCAGCCTGATCCAGGGTCGACAAGAGACCCAGTACTTC
-,TRBV6-1,TRBJ2-1,-,CASSTSPSSYNEQFF,TGTGCCAGCAGTACTAGCCCGAGCTCCTACAATGAGCAGTTCTTC
-,TRBV4-1,TRBJ1-5,-,CASSQVLTPNSNQPQHF,TGCGCCAGCAGCCAAGTTCTCACACCCAATAGCAATCAGCCCCAGCATTTT
few,TRBV25-1,TRBJ2-3,-,CASSVAGTDTQYF,TGTGCCAGCAGTGTAGCCGGCACAGATACGCAGTATTTT
few,TRBV28,TRBJ2-7,TRBD1,CASMASNWDRGEQYF,TGTGCCAGCATGGCCTCGAATTGGGACAGGGGAGAGCAGTACTTC
-,TRBV7-2,TRBJ2-2,-,CASSLGRGGKDGELFF,TGTGCCAGCAGCTTAGGACGCGGGGGCAAGGACGGGGAGCTGTTTTTT
-,TRBV2,TRBJ2-5,TRBD2,CASTPSGRAWETQYF,TGTGCCAGCACGCCTAGCGGGAGGGCCTGGGAGACCCAGTACTTC
-,TRBV18,TRBJ2-5,-,CASSQGSGETQYF,TGTGCCAGCTCACAGGGAAGCGGAGAGACCCAGTACTTC
-,TRBV4-1,TRBJ2-1,TRBD2,CASSPGTSGSPLHNEQFF,TGCGCCAGCAGCCCGGGAACTAGCGGGAGTCCTCTCCACAATGAGCAGTTCTTC
-,TRBV9,TRBJ1-1,-,CASSPGGRLNTEAFF,TGTGCCAGCAGCCCGGGGGGCAGACTGAACACTGAAGCTTTCTTT
-,TRBV19,TRBJ2-5,TRBD2,CASSMGGRETQYF,TGTGCCAGTAGTATGGGGGGGAGAGAGACCCAGTACTTC
-,TRBV6-1,TRBJ2-7,-,CASSEMAGTSYEQYF,TGTGCCAGCAGTGAAATGGCGGGGACCTCCTACGAGCAGTACTTC
once,TRBV7-7,TRBJ2-7,TRBD2,CASSLEAGDHFEQYF,TGTGCCAGCAGCTTAGAAGCGGGAGATCACTTCGAGCAGTACTTC
once,TRBV4-2,TRBJ2-7,-,CASSQEGAPGYEQYF,TGTGCCAGCAGCCAGGAGGGGGCGCCGGGCTACGAGCAGTACTTC
-,TRBV6-1,TRBJ2-7,TRBD2,CASSYGGGTYEQYF,TGTGCCAGCAGCTACGGGGGGGGTACCTACGAGCAGTACTTC
once,TRBV12-5,TRBJ2-1,TRBD2,CASGLVFTSAKLDEQFF,TGTGCTAGTGGTTTGGTATTCACTAGCGCCAAGTTGGATGAGCAGTTCTTC
-,TRBV6-1,TRBJ1-1,-,CASSWTGTEAFF,TGTGCCAGCAGTTGGACGGGAACTGAAGCTTTCTTT
-,TRBV18,TRBJ1-2,-,CASSPSGDYGYTF,TGTGCCAGCTCACCCTCAGGGGACTATGGCTACACCTTC
-,TRBV7-2,TRBJ2-7,TRBD2,CASSRLAGNGYEQYF,TGTGCCAGCAGCCGACTAGCGGGAAATGGCTACGAGCAGTACTTC
-,TRBV7-2,TRBJ1-1,TRBD1,CASRVQGQVNTEAFF,TGTGCCAGCAGGGTGCAGGGACAGGTGAACACTGAAGCTTTCTTT